This entry concerns a single TCR beta chain. The sample comes from a study of blood T cell repertoires in COVID-19. On the study more broadly: The origin of the acute and convalescent COVID-19 samples was the United States, Italy and Spain. PBMCs, B-cell-depleted T cells, or T cells were the source of the cDNA or gDNA that made up the material.

Profiled with immunoSEQ multiplex PCR; TCRdb holds only in-frame clones, not every one. Of about 90,000 clones in the sample, over 70% are singletons; the top ten hold roughly 25%. In germline, CDR1 is LNHDA, CDR2 SQIVND (reference sequence). Trimming cost V 5 bases and J 4 bases, with 15 bases left between them. The CDR3 loop spans 14 amino acids. The receptor was derived from a man older than 75 with active or convalescent COVID-19. The chain links TRBV19 to TRBJ2-7, with a tentative D call TRBD2 (5 bases). What was sequenced was peripheral blood. The CDR3 DNA reads as TGTGCCAGTAGTCCCCAGGAACGGGGTTACGAGCAGTACTTC. This encodes CASSPQERGYEQYF.